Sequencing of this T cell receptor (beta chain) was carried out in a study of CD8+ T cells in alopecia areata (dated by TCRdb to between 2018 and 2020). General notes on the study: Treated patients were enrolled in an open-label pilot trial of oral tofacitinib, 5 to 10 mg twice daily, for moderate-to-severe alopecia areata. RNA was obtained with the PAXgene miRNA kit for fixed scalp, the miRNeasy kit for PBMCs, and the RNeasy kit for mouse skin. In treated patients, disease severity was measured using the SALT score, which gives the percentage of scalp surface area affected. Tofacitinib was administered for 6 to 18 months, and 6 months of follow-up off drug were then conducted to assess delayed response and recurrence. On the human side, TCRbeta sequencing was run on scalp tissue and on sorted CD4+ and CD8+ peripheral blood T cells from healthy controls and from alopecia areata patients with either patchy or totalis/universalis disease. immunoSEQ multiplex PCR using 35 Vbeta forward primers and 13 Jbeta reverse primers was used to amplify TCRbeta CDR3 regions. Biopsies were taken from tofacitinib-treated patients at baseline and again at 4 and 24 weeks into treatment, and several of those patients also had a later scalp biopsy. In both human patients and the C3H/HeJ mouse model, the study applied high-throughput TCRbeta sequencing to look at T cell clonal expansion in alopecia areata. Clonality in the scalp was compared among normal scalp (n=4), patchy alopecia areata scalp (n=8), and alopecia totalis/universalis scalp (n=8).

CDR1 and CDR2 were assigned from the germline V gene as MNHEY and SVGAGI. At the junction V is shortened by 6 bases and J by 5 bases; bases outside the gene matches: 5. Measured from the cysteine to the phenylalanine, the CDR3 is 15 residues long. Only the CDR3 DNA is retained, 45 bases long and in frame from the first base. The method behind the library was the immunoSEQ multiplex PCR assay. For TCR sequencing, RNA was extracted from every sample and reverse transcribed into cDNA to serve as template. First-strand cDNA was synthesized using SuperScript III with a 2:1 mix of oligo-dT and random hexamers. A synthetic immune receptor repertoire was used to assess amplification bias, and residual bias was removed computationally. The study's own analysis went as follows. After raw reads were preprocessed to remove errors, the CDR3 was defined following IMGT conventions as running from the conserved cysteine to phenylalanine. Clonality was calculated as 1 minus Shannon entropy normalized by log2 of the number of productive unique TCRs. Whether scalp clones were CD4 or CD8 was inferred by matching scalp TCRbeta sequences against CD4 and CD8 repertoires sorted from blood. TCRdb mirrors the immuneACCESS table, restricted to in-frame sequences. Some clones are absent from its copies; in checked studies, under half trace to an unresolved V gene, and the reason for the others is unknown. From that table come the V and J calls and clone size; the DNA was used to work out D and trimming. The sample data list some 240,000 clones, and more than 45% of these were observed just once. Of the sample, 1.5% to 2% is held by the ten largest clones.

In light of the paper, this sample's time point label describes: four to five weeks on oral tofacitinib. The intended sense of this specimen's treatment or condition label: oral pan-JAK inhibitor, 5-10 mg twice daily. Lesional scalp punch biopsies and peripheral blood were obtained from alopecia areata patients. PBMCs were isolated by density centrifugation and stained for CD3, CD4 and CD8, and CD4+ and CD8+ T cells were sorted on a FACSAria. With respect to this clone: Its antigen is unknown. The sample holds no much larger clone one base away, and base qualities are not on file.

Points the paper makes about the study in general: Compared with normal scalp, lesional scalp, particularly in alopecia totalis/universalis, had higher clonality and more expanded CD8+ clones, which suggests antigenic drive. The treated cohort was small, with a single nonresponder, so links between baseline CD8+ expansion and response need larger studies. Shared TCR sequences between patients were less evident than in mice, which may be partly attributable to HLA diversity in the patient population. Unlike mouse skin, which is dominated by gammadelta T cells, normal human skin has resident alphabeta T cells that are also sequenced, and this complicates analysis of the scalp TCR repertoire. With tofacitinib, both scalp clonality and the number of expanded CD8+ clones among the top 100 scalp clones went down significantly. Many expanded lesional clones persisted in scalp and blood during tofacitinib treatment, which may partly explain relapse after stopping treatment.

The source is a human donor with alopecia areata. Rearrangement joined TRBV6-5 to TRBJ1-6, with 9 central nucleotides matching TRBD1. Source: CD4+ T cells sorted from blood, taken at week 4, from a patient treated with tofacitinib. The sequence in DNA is TGTGCCAGCAGCCGGACAGGGGATGATAATTCACCCCTCCACTTT. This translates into CASSRTGDDNSPLHF.